This T cell receptor (beta chain) was obtained from a study of regulatory T cells in long-lasting Graves disease. Indicated time point: newly diagnosed GD, antithyroid drugs for less than 3 months. There was RNA extracted from PBMCs, and the TCR library was made from it. The germline V gene has CDR1 KGHSH and CDR2 LQKENI. This CDR3 comprises 13 residues. The V and J ends lost 4 bases and 10 bases respectively, with 14 bases between them. For TCR beta, libraries came from iRepertoire HTBI primers and Arm-PCR of CDR3 regions. In the original processing: Identification across samples found some 60 TRBV and 12 to 15 TRBJ segments. Via MiXCR, TCRdb re-called the multiplex PCR reads, giving one row per CDR3 protein. The V and J calls come from TCRdb's annotation, not from the publication. Of 400,000 to 500,000 distinct CDR3 sequences in the sample, roughly 17% were seen once. This clonotype was seen repeatedly, ten times or more. What it binds is not known.

The study's findings and limits: Persistent Graves' patients showed less TCR diversity than newly diagnosed patients showed.

Separately, the same data were catalogued under a study of T cells in Graves' hyperthyroidism and ophthalmopathy. That source reports: The HTBI set primed first-round TCR CDR3 RT-PCR. Median prediction lead before ophthalmopathy onset was 5.5 to 7 months with the model.

This clonotype originated in a woman between 18 and 29 years old with Graves disease. Sequencing used peripheral blood mononuclear cells (PBMCs), obtained at new diagnosis, from a patient treated with antithyroid drugs. V is TRBV18 and J is TRBJ1-5; D may be TRBD1 (6 bases). In nucleotides, the CDR3 is TGTGCCAGCTCACGAGACAGGAATGAACCCCAGCATTTT. This codes for CASSRDRNEPQHF.